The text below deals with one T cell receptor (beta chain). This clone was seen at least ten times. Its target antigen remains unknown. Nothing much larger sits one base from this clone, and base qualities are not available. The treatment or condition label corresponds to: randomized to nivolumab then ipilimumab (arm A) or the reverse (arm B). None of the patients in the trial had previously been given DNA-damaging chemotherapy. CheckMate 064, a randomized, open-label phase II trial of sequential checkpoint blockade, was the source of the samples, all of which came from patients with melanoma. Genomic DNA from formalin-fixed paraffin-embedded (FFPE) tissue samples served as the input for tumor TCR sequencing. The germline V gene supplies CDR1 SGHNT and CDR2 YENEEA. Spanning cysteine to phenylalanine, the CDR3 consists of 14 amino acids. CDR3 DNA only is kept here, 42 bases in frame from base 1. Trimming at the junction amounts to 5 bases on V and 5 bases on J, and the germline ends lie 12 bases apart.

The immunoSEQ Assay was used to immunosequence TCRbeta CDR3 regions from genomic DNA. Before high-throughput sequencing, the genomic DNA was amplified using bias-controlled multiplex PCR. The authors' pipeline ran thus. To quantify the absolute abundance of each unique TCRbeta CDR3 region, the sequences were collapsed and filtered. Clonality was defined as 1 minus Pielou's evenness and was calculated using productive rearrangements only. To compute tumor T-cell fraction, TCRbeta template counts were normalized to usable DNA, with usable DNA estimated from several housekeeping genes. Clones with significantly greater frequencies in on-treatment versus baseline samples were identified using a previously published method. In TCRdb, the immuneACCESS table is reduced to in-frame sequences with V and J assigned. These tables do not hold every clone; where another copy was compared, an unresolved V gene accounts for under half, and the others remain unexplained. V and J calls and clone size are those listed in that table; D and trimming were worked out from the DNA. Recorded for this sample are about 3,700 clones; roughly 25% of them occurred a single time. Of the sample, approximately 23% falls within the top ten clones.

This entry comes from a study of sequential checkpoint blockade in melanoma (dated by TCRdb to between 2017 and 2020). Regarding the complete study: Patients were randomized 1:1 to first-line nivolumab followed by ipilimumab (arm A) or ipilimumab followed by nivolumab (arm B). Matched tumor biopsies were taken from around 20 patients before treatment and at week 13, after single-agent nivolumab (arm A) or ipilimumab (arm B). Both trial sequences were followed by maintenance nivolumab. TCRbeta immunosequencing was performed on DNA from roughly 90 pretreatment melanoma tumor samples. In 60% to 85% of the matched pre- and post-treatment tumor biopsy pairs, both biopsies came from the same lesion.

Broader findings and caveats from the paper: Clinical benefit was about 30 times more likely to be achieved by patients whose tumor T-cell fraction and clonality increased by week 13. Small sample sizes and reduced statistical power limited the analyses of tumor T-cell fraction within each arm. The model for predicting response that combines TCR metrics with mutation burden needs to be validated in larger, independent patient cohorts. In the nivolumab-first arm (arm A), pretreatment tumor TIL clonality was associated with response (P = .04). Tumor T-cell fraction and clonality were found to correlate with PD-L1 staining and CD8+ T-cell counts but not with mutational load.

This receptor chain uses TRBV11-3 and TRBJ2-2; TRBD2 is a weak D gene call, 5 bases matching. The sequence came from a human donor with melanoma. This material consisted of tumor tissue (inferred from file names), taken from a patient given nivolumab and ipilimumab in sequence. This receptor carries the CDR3 CASSPRRRTGELFF. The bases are TGTGCCAGCAGCCCCCGTCGGAGGACCGGGGAGCTGTTTTTT.